The rows below give T cell receptor beta chains drawn from one sample of a study of blood T cell repertoires in COVID-19. The repertoire was sequenced with immunoSEQ multiplex PCR; TCRdb's copy has only in-frame clones and lacks some. Here the sample spans under 400,000 clones, 70% to 90% being singletons. Sequencing used PBMCs or T cells enriched from blood (not recorded which). All receptors derive from a woman in her forties with acute COVID-19. Both conserved end residues are part of each CDR3. The order of the fields is CDR3 protein, CDR3 DNA, V gene, J gene, D gene, clone size. D genes are given only for firm matches. Rows may omit the clone size; those that give it use once, few, many or a size class.

CASSFSSGGPSNNEQFF,TGCGCCAGCAGCTTCTCTAGCGGGGGCCCCAGTAACAATGAGCAGTTCTTC,TRBV5-1,TRBJ2-1,TRBD2,NA
CASRVHTAAGGPYEQYF,TGTGCCAGCAGGGTTCATACGGCAGCGGGAGGGCCCTACGAGCAGTACTTC,TRBV21-1,TRBJ2-7,NA,NA
CASSLVTGGFDEKLFF,TGTGCCAGCAGCTTGGTGACAGGGGGCTTTGATGAAAAACTGTTTTTT,TRBV5-5,TRBJ1-4,TRBD1,NA
CASSSSSATYNEQFF,TGCGCCAGCAGCTCCTCATCCGCGACCTACAATGAGCAGTTCTTC,TRBV5-1,TRBJ2-1,NA,NA
CASSDPQGSYEKLFF,TGTGCCAGCAGTGACCCTCAGGGTTCCTATGAAAAACTGTTTTTT,TRBV25-1,TRBJ1-4,NA,NA
CASSSPSPQGSSSYEQYF,TGTGCCAGCAGCTCGCCGTCGCCACAGGGTAGCAGCTCCTACGAGCAGTACTTC,TRBV7-9,TRBJ2-7,NA,NA
CASSPRPGGRYNEQFF,TGTGCCAGCTCACCAAGGCCAGGGGGGAGATACAATGAGCAGTTCTTC,TRBV18,TRBJ2-1,NA,NA
CSVDTGQPHARTDTQYF,TGCAGCGTGGACACGGGACAGCCCCACGCGCGCACAGATACGCAGTATTTT,TRBV29-1,TRBJ2-3,TRBD1,NA
CASRFGESYNSPLHF,TGCGCCAGCAGGTTCGGGGAATCCTATAATTCACCCCTCCACTTT,TRBV5-1,TRBJ1-6,NA,NA
CASSEAPGQGYEQYF,TGTGCCAGCAGCGAAGCGCCGGGACAGGGTTACGAGCAGTACTTC,TRBV7-6,TRBJ2-7,TRBD1,once
CASVNPGLTGELFF,TGTGCCAGTGTTAACCCGGGACTCACCGGGGAGCTGTTTTTT,TRBV19,TRBJ2-2,NA,NA
CASRLNRGDYNEQFF,TGTGCCAGCAGACTAAACAGGGGGGATTACAATGAGCAGTTCTTC,TRBV6-5,TRBJ2-1,TRBD1,NA
CASSLGEAGIYEQYF,TGCGCCAGCAGCTTGGGGGAGGCAGGGATTTACGAGCAGTACTTC,TRBV5-1,TRBJ2-7,NA,few
CATQGSGANVLTF,TGTGCCACACAGGGCTCTGGGGCCAACGTCCTGACTTTC,TRBV10-3,TRBJ2-6,NA,NA
CASSNNRAGAETQYF,TGTGCCAGCAGCAACAATCGAGCGGGAGCTGAGACCCAGTACTTC,TRBV7-2,TRBJ2-5,TRBD2,NA
CASSLDPQGVYEQYF,TGTGCCAGCAGCTTAGATCCACAGGGGGTGTACGAGCAGTACTTC,TRBV11-2,TRBJ2-7,TRBD1,NA
CASSPFELAGGTDTQYF,TGCGCCAGCAGCCCATTCGAACTAGCGGGGGGCACAGATACGCAGTATTTT,TRBV4-3,TRBJ2-3,TRBD2,NA
CASSRGRLESNQPQHF,TGTGCCAGCTCCAGGGGAAGATTAGAGAGCAATCAGCCCCAGCATTTT,TRBV19,TRBJ1-5,NA,NA
CAISLTGVNSPLHF,TGTGCCATCAGTTTGACAGGCGTTAATTCACCCCTCCACTTT,TRBV10-3,TRBJ1-6,NA,NA
CASSGGAGGSYEQYF,TGTGCCAGCAGCGGCGGGGCGGGAGGGTCCTACGAGCAGTACTTC,TRBV7-3,TRBJ2-7,TRBD2,NA
CASSLGGTGGTEAFF,TGTGCCAGCAGCTTGGGCGGGACAGGGGGCACTGAAGCTTTCTTT,TRBV5-6,TRBJ1-1,TRBD1,NA
CASSSGGLAGGLSYEQYF,TGCGCCAGCAGCTCCGGGGGGCTAGCGGGGGGACTCTCCTACGAGCAGTACTTC,TRBV5-1,TRBJ2-7,TRBD2,NA
CASSLDRGVYEQYF,TGTGCCAGCAGCTTGGACAGGGGGGTTTACGAGCAGTACTTC,TRBV5-6,TRBJ2-7,TRBD1,NA
CASSLGQGVSTQYF,TGTGCCAGCTCACTAGGACAGGGTGTATCTACGCAGTATTTT,TRBV18,TRBJ2-3,TRBD1,NA
CASSQRGEQYF,TGTGCCAGCAGCCAACGGGGCGAGCAGTACTTC,TRBV3-1/TRBV3-2,TRBJ2-7,NA,once
CASSRGQMNTEAFF,TGTGCCAGCAGCCGGGGACAAATGAACACTGAAGCTTTCTTT,TRBV11-3,TRBJ1-1,NA,NA
CASSVDRRANYGYTF,TGTGCCAGCAGCGTGGACAGGCGAGCTAACTATGGCTACACCTTC,TRBV7-3,TRBJ1-2,TRBD1,few
CASSIRTSGRYNEQFF,TGTGCCAGCAGCATCCGGACTAGCGGGCGTTACAATGAGCAGTTCTTC,TRBV7-2,TRBJ2-1,TRBD2,NA
CASSFAQAYEQYF,TGTGCCAGCAGTTTCGCACAGGCCTACGAGCAGTACTTC,TRBV28,TRBJ2-7,NA,NA
CASRPGQTASPLHF,TGTGCCAGCAGACCGGGACAAACCGCCTCACCCCTCCACTTT,TRBV5-4,TRBJ1-6,NA,NA
CASSPRTGDTEAFF,TGTGCCAGCTCACCCCGGACAGGGGACACTGAAGCTTTCTTT,TRBV18,TRBJ1-1,TRBD1,NA
CASSSVPGELFF,TGTGCCAGCAGCTCTGTCCCCGGGGAGCTGTTTTTT,TRBV7-2,TRBJ2-2,NA,NA
CASSLLFVSSTQYF,TGTGCCAGCAGTCTTCTCTTCGTGTCTTCTACGCAGTATTTT,TRBV2,TRBJ2-3,NA,NA
CASTTGGGAGRWETQYF,TGCGCCAGCACCACAGGAGGGGGGGCAGGTCGGTGGGAGACCCAGTACTTC,TRBV5-1,TRBJ2-5,NA,NA
CASSLTGQGAGGEQFF,TGTGCCAGCAGTTTAACAGGACAGGGGGCCGGCGGTGAGCAGTTCTTC,TRBV28,TRBJ2-1,TRBD1,NA
CASSLSAGVGSDTQYF,TGTGCCAGCAGCTTAAGTGCGGGAGTTGGTTCGGATACGCAGTATTTT,TRBV13,TRBJ2-3,TRBD2,once
CASSVEEGTGYNEQFF,TGTGCCAGCAGCGTAGAAGAAGGGACAGGCTACAATGAGCAGTTCTTC,TRBV9,TRBJ2-1,TRBD1,NA
CASSQFDRSFFSYNSPLHF,TGCGCCAGCAGCCAATTCGACAGGTCTTTTTTCTCCTATAATTCACCCCTCCACTTT,TRBV4-3,TRBJ1-6,NA,NA
CASSPGGYEQYF,TGTGCCAGCTCACCAGGAGGTTACGAGCAGTACTTC,TRBV18,TRBJ2-7,NA,NA
CASSPITGSGGYTF,TGTGCCAGCAGTCCAATAACAGGATCGGGTGGCTACACCTTC,TRBV28,TRBJ1-2,NA,NA
CASSLDGQGSGYTF,TGCGCCAGCAGCTTGGATGGGCAGGGGTCGGGCTACACCTTC,TRBV5-1,TRBJ1-2,NA,NA